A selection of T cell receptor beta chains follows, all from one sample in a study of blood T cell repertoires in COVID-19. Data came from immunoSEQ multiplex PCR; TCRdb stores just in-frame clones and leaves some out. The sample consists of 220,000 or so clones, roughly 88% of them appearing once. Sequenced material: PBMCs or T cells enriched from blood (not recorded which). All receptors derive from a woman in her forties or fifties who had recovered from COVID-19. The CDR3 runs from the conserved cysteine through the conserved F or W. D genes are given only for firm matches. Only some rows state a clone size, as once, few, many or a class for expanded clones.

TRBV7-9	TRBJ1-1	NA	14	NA	TGTGCCAGCTCTTCAAGGGGTGGGGACACTGAAGCTTTCTTT	CASSSRGGDTEAFF
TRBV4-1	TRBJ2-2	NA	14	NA	TGCGCCAGCAGCCAAGTCGGGGGCACCGGGGAGCTGTTTTTT	CASSQVGGTGELFF
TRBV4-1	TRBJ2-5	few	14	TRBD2	TGCGCCAGCAGCCAACCGGGACTAGTTGTGCGCCAGTACTTC	CASSQPGLVVRQYF
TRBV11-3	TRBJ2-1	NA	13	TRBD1	TGTGCCAGCAACTTAGGGACAGGGCATGAGCAGTTCTTC	CASNLGTGHEQFF
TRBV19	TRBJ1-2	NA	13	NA	TGTGCCAGTAGTCCAAAGAGGGTCCCTACGAACACCTTC	CASSPKRVPTNTF
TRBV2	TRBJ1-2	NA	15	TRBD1	TGTGCCAGCAGTGAAGAACAGGGGATTGGCTATGGCTACACCTTC	CASSEEQGIGYGYTF
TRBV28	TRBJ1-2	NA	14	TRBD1	TGTGCCAGCAGTTTATTTAACAGGGGATATGGCTACACCTTC	CASSLFNRGYGYTF
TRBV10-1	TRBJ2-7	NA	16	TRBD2	TGCGCCAGCAGTGAGTCAGCGGCGGGAGGGCGATACGAGCAGTACTTC	CASSESAAGGRYEQYF
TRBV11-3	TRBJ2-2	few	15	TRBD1	TGTGCCAGCAACCGCGGACAGGGGGCTACCGGGGAGCTGTTTTTT	CASNRGQGATGELFF
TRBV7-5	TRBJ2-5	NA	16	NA	TGTGCCAGAAGCTTAGGGTCTAGCGGAACCAAAGAGACCCAGTACTTC	CARSLGSSGTKETQYF
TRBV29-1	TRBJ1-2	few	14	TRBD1	TGCAGCGTTGAAAGGGGACAGGGGCGAAGTGGCTACACCTTC	CSVERGQGRSGYTF
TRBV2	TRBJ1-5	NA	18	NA	TGTGCCAGCAGTGAATTGGGACTTGCGGAGTATAGCAATCAGCCCCAGCATTTT	CASSELGLAEYSNQPQHF
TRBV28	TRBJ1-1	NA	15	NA	TGTGCCAGCAGTTTCAAAAGTTCCGTGGGGCGAGAAGCTTTCTTT	CASSFKSSVGREAFF
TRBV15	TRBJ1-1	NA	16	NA	TGTGCCACCCACCAGGGTAGGGGCAGATTGAACACTGAAGCTTTCTTT	CATHQGRGRLNTEAFF
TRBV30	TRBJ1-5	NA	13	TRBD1	TGTGCCTGGACAGGGGGGTCAGGTCAGCCCCAGCATTTT	CAWTGGSGQPQHF
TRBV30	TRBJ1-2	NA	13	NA	TGTGCCTGGAGGTGGGGGGCTAACTATGGCTACACCTTC	CAWRWGANYGYTF
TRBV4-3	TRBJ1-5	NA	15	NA	TGCGCCAGCAGCCAAGCTCAGGGAACTAATCAGCCCCAGCATTTT	CASSQAQGTNQPQHF
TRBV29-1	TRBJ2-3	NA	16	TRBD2	TGCAGCGTTGAAGGAGGGACTAGCGGGATCTTGGATACGCAGTATTTT	CSVEGGTSGILDTQYF
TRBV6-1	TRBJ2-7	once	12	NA	TGTGCCAGCAGTGACCCCAATCCCCAGGGATTCTTC	CASSDPNPQGFF
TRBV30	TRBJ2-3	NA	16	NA	TGTGCCTGGATTAGGGGCGGAATGGCTAGCACAGATACGCAGTATTTT	CAWIRGGMASTDTQYF
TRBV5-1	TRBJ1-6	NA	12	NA	TGCGCCAGCAGCTACAATAATTCACCCCTCCACTTT	CASSYNNSPLHF
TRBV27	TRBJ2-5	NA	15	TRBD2	TGTGCCAGCAGTGGTCGGGGACTAGGCCAAGAGACCCAGTACTTC	CASSGRGLGQETQYF
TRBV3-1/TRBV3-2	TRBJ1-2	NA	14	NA	TGTGCCAGCAGCGTCGGGGGAGGGAATGGTGGCTACACCTTC	CASSVGGGNGGYTF
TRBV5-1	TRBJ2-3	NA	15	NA	TGCGCCAGCAGCTTGGGGTCCCCGATTCAGGATACGCAGTATTTT	CASSLGSPIQDTQYF
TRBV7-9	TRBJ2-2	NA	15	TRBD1	TGTGCCAGCAGCTTCCTACAGGGGGGCACCGGGGAGCTGTTTTTT	CASSFLQGGTGELFF
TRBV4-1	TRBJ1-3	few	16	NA	TGCGCCAGCAGCCAAGATGGAGGGCTTTCTGGAAACACCATATATTTT	CASSQDGGLSGNTIYF
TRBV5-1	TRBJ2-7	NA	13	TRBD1	TGCGCCAGCAGCTTGGGGGACAGGACCGAGCAGTACTTC	CASSLGDRTEQYF
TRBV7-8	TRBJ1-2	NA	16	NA	TGTGCCAGCAGCCATACCCCCCGTAAGGGGTACTATGGCTACACCTTC	CASSHTPRKGYYGYTF
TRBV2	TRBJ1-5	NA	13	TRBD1	TGTGCCAGCGAGACAGGGGCGAATCAGCCCCAGCATTTT	CASETGANQPQHF
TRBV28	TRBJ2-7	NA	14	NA	TGTGCCAGCAGGGACTGGGACTTCCCCTACGAGCAGTACTTC	CASRDWDFPYEQYF
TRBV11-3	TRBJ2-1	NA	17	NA	TGTGCCAGCAGCTTCACCAGGAAACAGGGCGGGTACAATGAGCAGTTCTTC	CASSFTRKQGGYNEQFF
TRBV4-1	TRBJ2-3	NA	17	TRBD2	TGCGCCAGCAGCCAAGAGAGGACTAGCGGGAGTGCAGATACGCAGTATTTT	CASSQERTSGSADTQYF
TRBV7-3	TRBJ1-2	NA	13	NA	TGTGCCAGCAGCTTACCCGCGGGGGCTGGCTACACCTTC	CASSLPAGAGYTF
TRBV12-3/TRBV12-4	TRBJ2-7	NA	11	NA	TGTGCCAGCGCCCAGTACCGCGAGCAGTACTTC	CASAQYREQYF
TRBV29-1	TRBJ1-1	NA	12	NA	TGCAGCGTTGACCAGGGAGGCACTGAAGCTTTCTTT	CSVDQGGTEAFF
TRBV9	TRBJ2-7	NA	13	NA	TGTGCCAGCAGCGTATCCCTAGCTCACGAGCAGTACTTC	CASSVSLAHEQYF
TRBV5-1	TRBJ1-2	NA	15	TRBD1	TGCGCCAGCAGCTTGCTTGGGGACAGGCCCTATGGCTACACCTTC	CASSLLGDRPYGYTF
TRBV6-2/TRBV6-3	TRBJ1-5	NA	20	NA	TGTGCCAGCAGTTACCCACTGACAGCTAGGGGAGGATTGGGCAATCAGCCCCAGCATTTT	CASSYPLTARGGLGNQPQHF
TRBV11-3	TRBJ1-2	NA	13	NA	TGTGCCAGCAGCTTGAGTCAGGGCTATGGCTACACCTTC	CASSLSQGYGYTF
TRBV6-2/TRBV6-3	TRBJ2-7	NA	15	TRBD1	TGTGCCAGCAGTCGACAGGGGTCCTCCTCCTACGAGCAGTACTTC	CASSRQGSSSYEQYF